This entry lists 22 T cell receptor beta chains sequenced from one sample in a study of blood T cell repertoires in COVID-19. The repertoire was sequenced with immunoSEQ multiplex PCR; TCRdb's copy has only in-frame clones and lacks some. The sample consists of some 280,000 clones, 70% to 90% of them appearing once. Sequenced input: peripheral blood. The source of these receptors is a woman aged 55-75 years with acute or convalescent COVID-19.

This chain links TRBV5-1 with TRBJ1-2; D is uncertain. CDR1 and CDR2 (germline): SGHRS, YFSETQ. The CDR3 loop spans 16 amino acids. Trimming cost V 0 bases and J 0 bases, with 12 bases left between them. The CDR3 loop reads CASSLDFFSSNYGYTF. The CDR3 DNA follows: TGCGCCAGCAGCTTGGACTTTTTTAGCTCTAACTATGGCTACACCTTC.

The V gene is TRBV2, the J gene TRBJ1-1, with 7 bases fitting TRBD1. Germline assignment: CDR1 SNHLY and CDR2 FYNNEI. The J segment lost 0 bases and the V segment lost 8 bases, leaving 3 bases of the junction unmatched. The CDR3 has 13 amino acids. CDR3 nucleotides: TGTGCCAGCGCGGACAGGTTGAACACTGAAGCTTTCTTT. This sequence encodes CASADRLNTEAFF. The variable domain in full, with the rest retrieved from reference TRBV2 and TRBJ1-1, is EPEVTQTPSHQVTQMGQEVILRCVPISNHLYFYWYRQILGQKVEFLVSFYNNEISEKSEIFDDQFSVERPDGSNFTLKIRSTKLEDSAMYFCASADRLNTEAFFGQGTRLTVV.

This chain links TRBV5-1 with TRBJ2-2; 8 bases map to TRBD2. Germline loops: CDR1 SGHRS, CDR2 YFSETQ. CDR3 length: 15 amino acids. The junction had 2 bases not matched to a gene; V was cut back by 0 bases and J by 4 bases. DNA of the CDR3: TGCGCCAGCAGCTTGGGGACTAGCCCCACCGGGGAGCTGTTTTTT. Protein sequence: CASSLGTSPTGELFF.

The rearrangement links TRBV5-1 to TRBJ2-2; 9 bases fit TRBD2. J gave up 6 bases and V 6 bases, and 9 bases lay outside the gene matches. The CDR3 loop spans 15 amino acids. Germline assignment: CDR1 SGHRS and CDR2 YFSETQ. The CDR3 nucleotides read TGCGCCAGCACCCGAGGGACTAGCCCTCCCGGGGAGCTGTTTTTT. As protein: CASTRGTSPPGELFF.

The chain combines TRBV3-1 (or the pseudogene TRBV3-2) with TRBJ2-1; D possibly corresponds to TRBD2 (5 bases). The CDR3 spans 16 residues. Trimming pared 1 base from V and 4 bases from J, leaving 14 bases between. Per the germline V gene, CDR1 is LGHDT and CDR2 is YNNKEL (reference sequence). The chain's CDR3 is CASSQALAGVYNEQFF. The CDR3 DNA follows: TGTGCCAGCAGCCAAGCTCTAGCCGGGGTTTACAATGAGCAGTTCTTC.

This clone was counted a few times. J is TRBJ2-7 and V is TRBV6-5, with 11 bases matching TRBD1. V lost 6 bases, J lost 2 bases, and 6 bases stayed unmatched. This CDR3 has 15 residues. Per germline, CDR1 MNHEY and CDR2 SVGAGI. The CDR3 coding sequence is TGTGCCAGCAGACGCGGGACAGGGGGGACCTACGAGCAGTACTTC. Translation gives CASRRGTGGTYEQYF.

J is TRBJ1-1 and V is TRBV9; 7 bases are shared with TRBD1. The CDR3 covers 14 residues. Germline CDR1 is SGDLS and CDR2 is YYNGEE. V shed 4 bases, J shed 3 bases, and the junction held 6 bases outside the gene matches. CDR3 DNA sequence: TGTGCCAGCAGCCCGACAGGGCTGGACACTGAAGCTTTCTTT. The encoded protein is CASSPTGLDTEAFF.

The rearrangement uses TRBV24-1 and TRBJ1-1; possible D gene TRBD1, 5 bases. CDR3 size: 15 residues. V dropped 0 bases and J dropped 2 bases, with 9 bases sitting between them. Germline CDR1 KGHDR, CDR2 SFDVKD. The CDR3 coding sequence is TGTGCCACCAGTGATTTGCAGGGAGGAAACACTGAAGCTTTCTTT. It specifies CATSDLQGGNTEAFF.

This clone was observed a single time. The DNA of the CDR3 is TGTGCCAGTAGTAAGGGCCAGGGACAGGGGGACTACGAGCAGTACTTC. Protein product: CASSKGQGQGDYEQYF. The chain recombines TRBV19 with TRBJ2-7; 11 bases agree with TRBD1. The V gene's germline CDR1 is LNHDA and CDR2 SQIVND (reference sequence). The V and J ends lost 4 bases and 3 bases, in that order; junction bases with no gene match: 8. The CDR3 has 16 residues.

The CDR3 DNA reads TGTGCCAGCAGTGAAGCGAGACAGGGGGTATCACCCCTCCACTTT. Translation: CASSEARQGVSPLHF. The chain employs TRBV6-1 and TRBJ1-6, with 9 bases that match TRBD1. Germline V gene data show CDR1 as MNHNS and CDR2 as SASEGT. Germline trimming cut 0 bases from V and 10 bases from J; bases unmatched to any gene: 4. The CDR3 is made up of 15 amino acids.

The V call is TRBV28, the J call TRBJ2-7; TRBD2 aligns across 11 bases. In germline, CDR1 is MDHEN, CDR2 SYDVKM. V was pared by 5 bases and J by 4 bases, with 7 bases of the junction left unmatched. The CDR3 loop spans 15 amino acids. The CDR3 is CASSPGSGRDYEQYF. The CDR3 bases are TGTGCCAGCAGTCCCGGTAGCGGGAGGGATTACGAGCAGTACTTC.

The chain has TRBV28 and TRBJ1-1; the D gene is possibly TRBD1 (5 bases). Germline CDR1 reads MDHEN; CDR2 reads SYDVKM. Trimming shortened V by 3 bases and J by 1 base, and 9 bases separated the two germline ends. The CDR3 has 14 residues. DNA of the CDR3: TGTGCCAGCAGTTTTGGGGCGACGAACACTGAAGCTTTCTTT. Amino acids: CASSFGATNTEAFF.

The CDR3 sequence is CASSTRGTSGVIYNEQFF. The CDR3 bases are TGTGCCAGTAGCACACGAGGGACTAGCGGGGTTATCTACAATGAGCAGTTCTTC. This chain uses TRBV19 with TRBJ2-1; 13 nucleotides agree with TRBD2. Germline trimming cut 6 bases from V and 3 bases from J; bases unmatched to any gene: 11. CDR1 and CDR2 (germline): LNHDA, SQIVND (reference sequence). There are 18 residues in the CDR3.

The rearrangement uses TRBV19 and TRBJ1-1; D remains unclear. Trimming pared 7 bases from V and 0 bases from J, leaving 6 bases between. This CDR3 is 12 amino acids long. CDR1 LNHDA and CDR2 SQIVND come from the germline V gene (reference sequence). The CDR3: CASISMNTEAFF. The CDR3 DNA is TGTGCCAGTATATCTATGAACACTGAAGCTTTCTTT.

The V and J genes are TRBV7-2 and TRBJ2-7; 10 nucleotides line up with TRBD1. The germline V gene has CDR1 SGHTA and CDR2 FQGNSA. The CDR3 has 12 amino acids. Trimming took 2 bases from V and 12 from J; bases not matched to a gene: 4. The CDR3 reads CASSLPGQGPYF. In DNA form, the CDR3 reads TGTGCCAGCAGCTTACCGGGACAGGGGCCGTACTTC.

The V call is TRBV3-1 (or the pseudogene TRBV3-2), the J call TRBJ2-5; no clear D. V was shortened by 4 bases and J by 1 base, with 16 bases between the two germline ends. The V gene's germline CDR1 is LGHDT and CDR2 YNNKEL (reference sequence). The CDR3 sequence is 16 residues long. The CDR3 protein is CASSPSWAPRQETQYF. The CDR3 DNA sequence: TGTGCCAGCAGCCCCTCATGGGCCCCCCGCCAAGAGACCCAGTACTTC.

The chain's CDR3 is CASRADRVNTEAFF. The CDR3 DNA reads TGTGCCAGCAGAGCGGACAGGGTGAACACTGAAGCTTTCTTT. The V and J genes are TRBV2 and TRBJ1-1, with 8 bases fitting TRBD1. The V gene's germline CDR1 is SNHLY and CDR2 FYNNEI. CDR3 size: 14 residues. With 6 bases clipped from V and 0 bases from J, the junction kept 3 bases outside the gene matches.

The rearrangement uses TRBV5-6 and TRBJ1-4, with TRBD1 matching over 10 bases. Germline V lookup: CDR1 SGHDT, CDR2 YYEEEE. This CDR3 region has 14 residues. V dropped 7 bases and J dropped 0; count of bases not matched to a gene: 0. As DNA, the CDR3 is TGTGCCAGCGGGACAGGGGCAACTAATGAAAAACTGTTTTTT. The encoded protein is CASGTGATNEKLFF. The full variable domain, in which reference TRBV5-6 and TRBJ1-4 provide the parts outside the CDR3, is DAGVTQSPTHLIKTRGQQVTLRCSPKSGHDTVSWYQQALGQGPQFIFQYYEEEERQRGNFPDRFSGHQFPNYSSELNVNALLLGDSALYLCASGTGATNEKLFFGSGTQLSVL.

The CDR3 nucleotides read TGTGCCAGCAGGTTACAGGGTAGCCCCTATAATTCACCCCTCCACTTT. The encoded protein is CASRLQGSPYNSPLHF. This chain joins TRBV28 and TRBJ1-6, with D possibly TRBD1 on 6 matching bases. Germline CDR1 reads MDHEN; CDR2 reads SYDVKM. The CDR3 is 16 amino acids. V lost 6 bases to trimming and J lost 2 bases, with 14 bases between them.

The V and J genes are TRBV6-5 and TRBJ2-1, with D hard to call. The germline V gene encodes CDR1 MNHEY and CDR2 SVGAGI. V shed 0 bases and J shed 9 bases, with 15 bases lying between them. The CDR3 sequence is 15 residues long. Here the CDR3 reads CASSYSALFVSEQFF. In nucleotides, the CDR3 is TGTGCCAGCAGTTACTCAGCCCTATTTGTTAGTGAGCAGTTCTTC.

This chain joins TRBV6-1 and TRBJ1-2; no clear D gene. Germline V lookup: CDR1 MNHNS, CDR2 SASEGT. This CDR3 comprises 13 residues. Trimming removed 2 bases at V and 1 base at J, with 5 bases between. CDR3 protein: CASSENSNYGYTF. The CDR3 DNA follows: TGTGCCAGCAGTGAAAACAGTAACTATGGCTACACCTTC.

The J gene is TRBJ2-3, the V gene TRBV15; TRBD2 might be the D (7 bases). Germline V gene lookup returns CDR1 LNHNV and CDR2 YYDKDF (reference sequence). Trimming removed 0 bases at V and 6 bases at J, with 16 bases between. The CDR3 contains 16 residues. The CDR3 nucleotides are TGTGCCACCAGCAGAGATCCAACGGGGGGCGGGGATACGCAGTATTTT. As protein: CATSRDPTGGGDTQYF.